Presented here are 20 T cell receptor beta chains from one specimen sequenced in a study of shared clonotypes between healthy human individuals. Sequencing used immunoSEQ multiplex PCR; TCRdb keeps in-frame clones, though not all of them. There are roughly 1 million clones in the sample; about 80% occur only once, and 1.4% lies in the top ten. Sequenced input: memory CD4+ T cells sorted from blood. Subset here: CD45RA-negative fraction. These receptors were taken from a man between 18 and 35 years old in good health.

This clone was seen ten or more times. The rearrangement links TRBV20-1 to TRBJ1-2; 7 nucleotides agree with TRBD1. Germline CDR1 and CDR2: DFQATT and SNEGSKA (reference sequence). Trimming cost V 7 bases and J 4 bases; bases outside gene matches: 3. The CDR3 is 11 amino acids. The CDR3 region is CSGRDSYGYTF. CDR3 nucleotide sequence: TGCAGTGGGAGGGACAGCTATGGCTACACCTTC.

The chain has TRBV2 and TRBJ2-5; D uncertain. Germline CDR1 is SNHLY and CDR2 is FYNNEI. This CDR3 has 12 residues. Between the trimmed V and J ends, which lost 3 bases and 0 bases, there was a span of 2 bases. The chain's CDR3 is CASSEYQETQYF. Here the CDR3 DNA reads TGTGCCAGCAGTGAGTACCAAGAGACCCAGTACTTC.

This chain links TRBV27 with TRBJ2-7, with D possibly TRBD1 on 6 matching bases. Per germline, CDR1 MNHEY and CDR2 SMNVEV (reference sequence). The V and J ends lost 9 bases and 3 bases respectively, with 24 bases between them. The CDR3 contains 16 residues. The CDR3 DNA sequence: TGTGCCAGTTACCATGCCGGCGGACAGAGGGTCTACGAGCAGTACTTC. This codes for CASYHAGGQRVYEQYF.

This clone was seen only a few times. The V and J genes are TRBV27 and TRBJ2-1; D is unresolved. Germline CDR1 and CDR2: MNHEY and SMNVEV (reference sequence). The CDR3 loop spans 14 amino acids. The ends were cut back, 0 bases at V and 9 bases at J, with 12 bases in the middle. The CDR3 reads CASSLSVTVREQFF. CDR3 nucleotide sequence: TGTGCCAGCAGTTTATCTGTTACAGTTCGTGAGCAGTTCTTC.

This chain joins TRBV19 and TRBJ1-2; TRBD1 matches 8 bases. There are 14 residues in the CDR3. Per germline, CDR1 LNHDA and CDR2 SQIVND (reference sequence). V was clipped by 7 bases and J by 4 bases; unmatched bases: 8. The CDR3 bases are TGTGCCAGTAAGGGGCGACAGGGGAGCTATGGCTACACCTTC. Its protein is CASKGRQGSYGYTF.

The chain employs TRBV28 and TRBJ1-2; the match to TRBD1 covers 12 bases. The CDR3 is made up of 15 amino acids. CDR1 MDHEN and CDR2 SYDVKM come from the germline V gene. The V segment lost 8 bases and the J segment 4 bases; nucleotides outside the gene matches: 8. The CDR3 here is CASYGTGGGSYGYTF. The CDR3 region has the DNA TGTGCCAGCTACGGGACAGGGGGCGGTAGCTATGGCTACACCTTC.

This clone showed up just once. This CDR3 is also generated by other DNA sequences in the sample. The J gene is TRBJ2-5, the V gene TRBV4-2; D is possibly TRBD1 (5 bases). Germline V gene lookup returns CDR1 LGHNA and CDR2 YNFKEQ. The CDR3 consists of 14 residues. V was trimmed by 1 base and J by 3 bases, leaving 9 bases between them. CDR3 sequence: CASSQGGGEETQYF. CDR3 nucleotides: TGTGCCAGCAGCCAAGGGGGCGGAGAAGAGACCCAGTACTTC.

This sequence joins TRBV5-1 and TRBJ1-1, with D perhaps TRBD1 (6 bases). Germline CDR1 and CDR2: SGHRS and YFSETQ. There are 12 residues in the CDR3. With 4 bases removed from V and 5 bases from J, the gap between germline ends came to 9 bases. The CDR3 bases are TGCGCCAGCAGCGGTGGGACAACTGAAGCTTTCTTT. Its protein product is CASSGGTTEAFF.

The V and J genes are TRBV5-8 and TRBJ1-6; a possible D gene is TRBD1 (5 bases). Germline V CDR1 and CDR2: SGHTS, YDEGEE. The CDR3 sequence is 16 residues long. V was shortened by 0 bases and J by 2 bases, with 9 bases between the two germline ends. The CDR3 protein is CASSLGRGAYNSPLHF. CDR3 nucleotide sequence: TGTGCCAGCAGCTTGGGAAGGGGTGCCTATAATTCACCCCTCCACTTT.

CDR3 nucleotides: TGTGCCATCAGCCGACAGTTCCAAGAGACCCAGTACTTC. Its translation: CAISRQFQETQYF. This chain uses TRBV10-3 with TRBJ2-5; weak D call: TRBD1 (5 bases). V dropped 6 bases and J dropped 1 base, with 9 bases sitting between them. This CDR3 comprises 13 residues. CDR1 and CDR2 from the germline V gene are ENHRY and SYGVKD.

The rearrangement uses TRBV7-9 and TRBJ2-7; D is possibly TRBD1 or TRBD2 (5 bases each). This CDR3 is built from 14 residues. Trimming shortened V by 4 bases and J by 0 bases, and 10 bases separated the two germline ends. CDR1 is SEHNR and CDR2 is FQNEAQ in the germline V gene (reference sequence). In DNA, the CDR3 is TGTGCCAGCAGCTCTCTCGGGACCTCCTACGAGCAGTACTTC. Amino acid sequence: CASSSLGTSYEQYF.

About this clone: Compared with germline, one end of the junction differs, possibly owing to a read error. The chain employs TRBV19 and TRBJ2-5, with 7 bases lining up with TRBD1. This CDR3 spans 14 amino acids. Per the germline V gene, CDR1 is LNHDA and CDR2 is SQIVND (reference sequence). For the CDR3, the DNA is TGTGCCGGTAGTAAAAACAGGGGCAGAGAGACCCAGTACTTC. Protein: CAGSKNRGRETQYF.

This chain connects TRBV5-4 to TRBJ1-4, with D unclear. The CDR3 totals 14 residues. V was clipped by 0 bases and J by 10 bases, with 13 bases between them. From germline, CDR1 is SGHNT and CDR2 YYREEE (reference sequence). CDR3: CASSLAGVGGKLFF. CDR3 in DNA: TGTGCCAGCAGCTTGGCCGGCGTAGGCGGAAAACTGTTTTTT. The whole variable domain, filled in from reference TRBV5-4 and TRBJ1-4, reads ETGVTQSPTHLIKTRGQQVTLRCSSQSGHNTVSWYQQALGQGPQFIFQYYREEENGRGNFPPRFSGLQFPNYSSELNVNALELDDSALYLCASSLAGVGGKLFFGSGTQLSVL.

This clone appeared a few times. CDR3 DNA sequence: TGTGCCAGCAGTCTCGGGACAGGGGACTACACCTTC. It codes for CASSLGTGDYTF. The chain is built from TRBV5-4 and TRBJ1-2; 10 bases are a match to TRBD1. V shed 5 bases and J 10 bases; nucleotides not matched to a gene: 5. Germline CDR1 reads SGHNT; CDR2 reads YYREEE (reference sequence). The CDR3 runs 12 residues. Using reference TRBV5-4 and TRBJ1-2 for the parts outside the CDR3, the full variable domain is ETGVTQSPTHLIKTRGQQVTLRCSSQSGHNTVSWYQQALGQGPQFIFQYYREEENGRGNFPPRFSGLQFPNYSSELNVNALELDDSALYLCASSLGTGDYTFGSGTRLTVV.

The chain is built from TRBV30 and TRBJ1-4, with 9 bases fitting TRBD1. This CDR3 comprises 15 residues. The V segment lost 0 bases and the J segment 4 bases; nucleotides outside the gene matches: 3. CDR1 and CDR2 (germline): GTSNPN, SVGIG (reference sequence). This CDR3 reads CAWSVRDRDNEKLFF. The CDR3 DNA reads TGTGCCTGGAGTGTAAGGGACAGGGATAATGAAAAACTGTTTTTT.

The chain carries TRBV30 and TRBJ1-6; D is unclear. The germline V gene encodes CDR1 GTSNPN and CDR2 SVGIG (reference sequence). The ends were cut back, 2 bases at V and 7 bases at J, with 12 bases in the middle. The CDR3 totals 14 residues. CDR3 amino acids: CAWSNRVANSPLHF. As DNA, the CDR3 is TGTGCCTGGAGTAACAGAGTGGCAAATTCACCCCTCCACTTT.

This chain links TRBV30 with TRBJ2-2, with D possibly TRBD2 on 6 matching bases. Germline V CDR1 and CDR2: GTSNPN, SVGIG (reference sequence). The CDR3 has 13 residues. V was cut by 2 bases and J by 7 bases, with 11 bases left in between. CDR3 nucleotide sequence: TGTGCCTGGAGTAGTCAGGGAGGCGGGGAGCTGTTTTTT. This gives the protein CAWSSQGGGELFF.

The rearrangement joins TRBV7-6 to TRBJ2-7; 8 bases are shared with TRBD2. This CDR3 has 16 amino acids. Per germline, CDR1 SGHVS and CDR2 FNYEAQ. V lost 1 base to trimming and J lost 4 bases; unmatched junction nucleotides: 9. This CDR3 reads CASSLVAGGSSYEQYF. The CDR3 DNA reads as TGTGCCAGCAGCTTAGTCGCGGGAGGTTCCTCGTACGAGCAGTACTTC.

The DNA for the CDR3 is TGTGCCAGCAGTGAAGGCCAGGGGGCTACAGATACGCAGTATTTT. The encoded protein is CASSEGQGATDTQYF. The V gene is TRBV25-1, the J gene TRBJ2-3; 8 bases agree with TRBD1. CDR1 and CDR2 from the germline V gene are MGHDK and SYGVNS. The CDR3 has 15 residues. The V gene end was trimmed by 2 bases and the J gene end by 3 bases; junction bases not matched to a gene: 4. The variable domain in full, completed from reference TRBV25-1 and TRBJ2-3, reads EADIYQTPRYLVIGTGKKITLECSQTMGHDKMYWYQQDPGMELHLIHYSYGVNSTEKGDLSSESTVSRIRTEHFPLTLESARPSHTSQYLCASSEGQGATDTQYFGPGTRLTVL.

This sequence joins TRBV5-1 and TRBJ2-7, with D perhaps TRBD1 (8 bases). V was trimmed by 4 bases and J by 4 bases, leaving 21 bases between them. Germline CDR1 SGHRS, CDR2 YFSETQ. The CDR3 contains 16 residues. CDR3 region: CASSPSFTGGVYEQYF. The CDR3 nucleotides read TGCGCCAGCAGCCCCTCCTTTACAGGGGGGGTTTACGAGCAGTACTTC.